One sample yielded the 9 T cell receptor beta chains listed below, sequenced in a study of blood T cell repertoires in COVID-19. Profiling relied on immunoSEQ multiplex PCR, and the TCRdb table lists in-frame clones only, not all of them. The data contain 540,000 or so clones, about 88% of them singletons. The sequencing input was peripheral blood. These receptors were obtained from a woman between 45 and 65 years old with COVID-19, enrolled during active disease.

This rearrangement joins TRBV5-1 to TRBJ2-2; TRBD1 agrees at 7 bases. Germline loops: CDR1 SGHRS, CDR2 YFSETQ. The CDR3 spans 17 residues. V shed 4 bases and J 1 base; nucleotides not matched to a gene: 10. CDR3 loop: CASSPPLTGMNTGELFF. The CDR3 DNA reads TGCGCCAGCAGCCCGCCCCTGACAGGGATGAACACCGGGGAGCTGTTTTTT.

This chain uses TRBV18 with TRBJ1-2; D gene uncertain. From germline, CDR1 is KGHSH and CDR2 LQKENI. V was shortened by 3 bases and J by 2 bases, with 16 bases between the two germline ends. There are 16 residues in the CDR3. CDR3 in amino acids: CASSPLRGDSNYGYTF. The CDR3 nucleotides are TGTGCCAGCTCACCTCTTCGCGGGGATTCCAACTATGGCTACACCTTC.

The genes are TRBV28 and TRBJ1-6; 8 nucleotides agree with TRBD1. Germline CDR1 is MDHEN and CDR2 is SYDVKM. CDR3 length: 17 amino acids. Trimming cost V 5 bases and J 13 bases; bases outside gene matches: 19. This chain's CDR3 is CASSPHEGGTGAFPLHF. As DNA, the CDR3 is TGTGCCAGCAGTCCCCATGAGGGGGGGACAGGCGCCTTCCCCCTCCACTTT.

The J gene is TRBJ1-1, the V gene TRBV6-6; no firm D call. This CDR3 has 13 residues. V shed 7 bases and J shed 4 bases, with 13 bases lying between them. Germline lookup yields CDR1 MNHNY and CDR2 SVGAGI (reference sequence). The CDR3 spells CASTTGEATEAFF. CDR3 coding DNA: TGTGCCAGCACCACTGGGGAGGCCACTGAAGCTTTCTTT.

This sequence joins TRBV5-1 and TRBJ1-2; D gene unclear. This CDR3 spans 15 amino acids. Germline V gene sequence: CDR1 SGHRS, CDR2 YFSETQ. V dropped 0 bases and J dropped 8 bases, with 17 bases sitting between them. The CDR3 sequence is CASSLAVGSPEGYTF. The DNA for the CDR3 is TGCGCCAGCAGCTTGGCCGTGGGGAGCCCCGAAGGCTACACCTTC.

This clone has just one count. The rearrangement joins TRBV5-4 to TRBJ2-3, with TRBD2 matching 7 bases. The CDR3 extends over 16 amino acids. The germline CDR1 and CDR2 sequences are SGHNT and YYREEE (reference sequence). V lost 4 bases, J lost 7 bases, and 15 bases stayed unmatched. The CDR3 reads CASSGASGGFMNTQYF. As DNA, the CDR3 is TGTGCCAGCAGCGGAGCGTCGGGGGGATTCATGAATACGCAGTATTTT.

This clone occurred once. This same CDR3 is encoded by further DNA sequences in the sample. The V gene is TRBV5-1, the J gene TRBJ2-3; 10 nucleotides line up with TRBD2. The germline V gene has CDR1 SGHRS and CDR2 YFSETQ. Germline trimming cut 4 bases from V and 5 bases from J; bases unmatched to any gene: 7. The length of the CDR3 is 15 residues. CDR3 in amino acids: CASSPGTSEGDTQYF. As DNA, the CDR3 is TGCGCCAGCAGCCCCGGGACTAGCGAGGGAGATACGCAGTATTTT.

V and J are TRBV28 and TRBJ2-3, with D tentatively TRBD1 (6 bases). The CDR3 is made up of 14 amino acids. Germline CDR1 reads MDHEN; CDR2 reads SYDVKM. Trimming shortened V by 8 bases and J by 0 bases, and 12 bases separated the two germline ends. In DNA, the CDR3 is TGTGCCAGCTTTCAGGGGCCAAGCACAGATACGCAGTATTTT. This translates into CASFQGPSTDTQYF.

This chain uses TRBV19 with TRBJ1-2; maybe TRBD1 (6 bases). V lost 2 bases and J lost 5, with 15 bases in between. CDR1 is LNHDA, CDR2 SQIVND, per germline (reference sequence). The CDR3 extends over 15 amino acids. This CDR3 is CASSIPGGASYGYTF. DNA for the CDR3: TGTGCCAGTAGTATACCGGGGGGGGCTTCGTATGGCTACACCTTC.